This T cell receptor beta chain came from a study of cytomegalovirus exposure and HLA in healthy donors (dated by TCRdb to the late 2010s). About the investigation overall: The roughly 670 repertoires of the first cohort and the 120 validation repertoires were produced on the same platform, according to a later analysis. The aim of the study was to test whether cataloging public T cell receptors could identify signatures of past pathogen exposure. Along with the approximately 620-subject first cohort, a separate validation cohort of over 90 different subjects was used. To predict cytomegalovirus infection status, the study combined high-throughput TCR immunosequencing, statistical association of individual TCRs with disease status, and machine learning. Here is what the overall study found, with its caveats: The study gave a list of 150 to 200 TCR beta chains associated with cytomegalovirus. The classifier was reported to diagnose cytomegalovirus status with high specificity and sensitivity in both the original cohort and the validation cohort. Subsequent analysis determined that TCRs grouped into clusters in the first cohort also showed a tendency toward co-occurrence across the roughly 130 validation repertoires, and approximately 94% of cluster scores exceeded 0. While some public TCRs were present in many individuals, most TCR sequences turned up only very rarely across donors. Three of the identified cytomegalovirus-associated TCR beta chains were confirmed in vitro to be specific for cytomegalovirus antigens. The validation cohort had no HLA typing available for a later analysis, so co-occurrence within that cohort was assessed over all 130 or so repertoires. The authors suggested that the approach could potentially be generalized to other disease states and immunological phenotypes.

Remarks on this clone: The antigen it recognizes is unknown. Nothing much larger sits one base from this clone, and base qualities are not available.

The germline V gene encodes CDR1 GTSNPN and CDR2 SVGIG (reference sequence). The CDR3 contains 14 residues, cysteine and phenylalanine counted. Only CDR3 DNA remains: 42 bases, in frame from the first base. Trimmed from V: 0 bases; trimmed from J: 6 bases; junction bases lacking a gene match: 4. Library creation used the immunoSEQ multiplex PCR assay. As for the authors' bioinformatics: A statistical classification framework was developed to diagnose cytomegalovirus status using the catalog of TCR beta chain sequences. TCRdb limited this immuneACCESS table to in-frame rearrangements with V and J called. A share of clones is missing; checked studies link under half to unresolved V genes, and the rest is unexplained. The V and J calls and clone size come from that table; D and trimming were worked out from the DNA. Within this sample are approximately 300,000 clones, with around 90% of them counted one time only. Of the sample, over 1% is held by the ten largest clones.

The donors were included in the validation cohort of some 120 subjects, a group kept apart from the roughly 700-subject first cohort. The source is a woman aged 30 to 39 in good health and CMV-seropositive. The chain is encoded by TRBV30 joined to TRBJ1-5, with 8 central nucleotides matching TRBD1. Sequences were obtained from PBMCs. The CDR3 protein: CAWSVGQGLQPQHF. The DNA sequence follows: TGTGCCTGGAGTGTAGGACAGGGCCTTCAGCCCCAGCATTTT.